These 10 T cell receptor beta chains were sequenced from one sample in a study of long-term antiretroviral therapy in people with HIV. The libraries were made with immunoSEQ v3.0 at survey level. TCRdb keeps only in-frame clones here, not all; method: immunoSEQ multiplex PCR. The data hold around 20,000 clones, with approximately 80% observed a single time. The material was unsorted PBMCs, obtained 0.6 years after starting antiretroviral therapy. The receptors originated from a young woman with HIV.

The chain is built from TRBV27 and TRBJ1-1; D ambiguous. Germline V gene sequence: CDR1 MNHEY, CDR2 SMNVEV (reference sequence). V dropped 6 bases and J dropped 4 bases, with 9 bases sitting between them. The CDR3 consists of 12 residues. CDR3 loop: CASSPGRTEAFF. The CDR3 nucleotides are TGTGCCAGCAGCCCCGGACGCACTGAAGCTTTCTTT.

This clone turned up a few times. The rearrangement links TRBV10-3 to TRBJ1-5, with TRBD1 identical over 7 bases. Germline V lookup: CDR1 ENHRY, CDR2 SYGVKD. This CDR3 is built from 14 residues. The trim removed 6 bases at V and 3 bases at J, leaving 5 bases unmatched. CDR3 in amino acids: CAISLGQDNQPQHF. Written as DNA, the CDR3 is TGTGCCATCAGCCTAGGACAGGACAATCAGCCCCAGCATTTT.

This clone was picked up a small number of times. The CDR3 nucleotides read TGTGCCAGCAGCTTGGGCGGGGGTAGGGCTTTCTTT. Its protein product is CASSLGGGRAFF. The gene calls are TRBV11-2 and TRBJ1-1, with D perhaps matching TRBD1 (5 bases). V gave up 3 bases and J gave up 11 bases, with 13 bases separating them. Germline loops: CDR1 SGHAT, CDR2 FQNNGV. This CDR3 comprises 12 residues.

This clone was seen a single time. The DNA for the CDR3 is TGTGCCAGCAGCGATAGGACGGGCTACACCTTC. It specifies CASSDRTGYTF. The J gene is TRBJ1-2, the V gene TRBV13; D not certain. V lost 5 bases, J lost 8 bases, and 9 bases lay in between. The germline CDR1 and CDR2 sequences are PRHDT and FYEKMQ (reference sequence). The CDR3 extends over 11 amino acids. The full variable domain, with the rest looked up from reference TRBV13 and TRBJ1-2, is AAGVIQSPRHLIKEKRETATLKCYPIPRHDTVYWYQQGPGQDPQFLISFYEKMQSDKGSIPDRFSAQQFSDYHSELNMSSLELGDSALYFCASSDRTGYTFGSGTRLTVV.

The DNA for the CDR3 is TGTGCCAGCAGTTTAAAACAGGTGAACACTGAAGCTTTCTTT. Translation: CASSLKQVNTEAFF. V and J are TRBV27 and TRBJ1-1; maybe TRBD1 (5 bases). Germline lookup yields CDR1 MNHEY and CDR2 SMNVEV (reference sequence). The CDR3 is 14 amino acids. Trimming stripped 2 bases from V and 0 bases from J, with 7 bases between.

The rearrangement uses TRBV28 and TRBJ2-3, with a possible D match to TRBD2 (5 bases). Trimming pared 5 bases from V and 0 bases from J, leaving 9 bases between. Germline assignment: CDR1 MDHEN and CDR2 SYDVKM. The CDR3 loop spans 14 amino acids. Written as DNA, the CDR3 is TGTGCCAGCAGTACTCGGACTAGCACAGATACGCAGTATTTT. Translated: CASSTRTSTDTQYF.

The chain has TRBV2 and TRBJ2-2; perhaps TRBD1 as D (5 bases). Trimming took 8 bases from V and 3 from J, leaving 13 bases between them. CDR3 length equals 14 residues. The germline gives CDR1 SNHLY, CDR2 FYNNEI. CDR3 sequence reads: CASVQDVYTGELFF. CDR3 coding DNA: TGTGCCAGCGTACAGGATGTGTACACCGGGGAGCTGTTTTTT.

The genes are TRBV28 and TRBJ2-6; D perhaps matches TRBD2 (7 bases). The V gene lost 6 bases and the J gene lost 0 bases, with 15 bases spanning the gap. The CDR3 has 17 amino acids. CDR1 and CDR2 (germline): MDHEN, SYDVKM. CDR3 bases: TGTGCCAGCAGGCACTGGGGGGGCTACTCTGGGGCCAACGTCCTGACTTTC. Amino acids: CASRHWGGYSGANVLTF.

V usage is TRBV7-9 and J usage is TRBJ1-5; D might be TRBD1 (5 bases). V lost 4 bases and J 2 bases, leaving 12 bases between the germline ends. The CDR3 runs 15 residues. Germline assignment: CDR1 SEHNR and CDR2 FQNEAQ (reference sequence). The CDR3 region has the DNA TGTGCCAGCAGCTCCTCCGACAGCCGCAATCAGCCCCAGCATTTT. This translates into CASSSSDSRNQPQHF.

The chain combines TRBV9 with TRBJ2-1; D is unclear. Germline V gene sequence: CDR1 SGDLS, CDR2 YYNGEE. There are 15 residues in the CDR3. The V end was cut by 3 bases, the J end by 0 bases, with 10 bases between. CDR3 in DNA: TGTGCCAGCAGCGCCCAGGCGAACTCCTACAATGAGCAGTTCTTC. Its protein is CASSAQANSYNEQFF.